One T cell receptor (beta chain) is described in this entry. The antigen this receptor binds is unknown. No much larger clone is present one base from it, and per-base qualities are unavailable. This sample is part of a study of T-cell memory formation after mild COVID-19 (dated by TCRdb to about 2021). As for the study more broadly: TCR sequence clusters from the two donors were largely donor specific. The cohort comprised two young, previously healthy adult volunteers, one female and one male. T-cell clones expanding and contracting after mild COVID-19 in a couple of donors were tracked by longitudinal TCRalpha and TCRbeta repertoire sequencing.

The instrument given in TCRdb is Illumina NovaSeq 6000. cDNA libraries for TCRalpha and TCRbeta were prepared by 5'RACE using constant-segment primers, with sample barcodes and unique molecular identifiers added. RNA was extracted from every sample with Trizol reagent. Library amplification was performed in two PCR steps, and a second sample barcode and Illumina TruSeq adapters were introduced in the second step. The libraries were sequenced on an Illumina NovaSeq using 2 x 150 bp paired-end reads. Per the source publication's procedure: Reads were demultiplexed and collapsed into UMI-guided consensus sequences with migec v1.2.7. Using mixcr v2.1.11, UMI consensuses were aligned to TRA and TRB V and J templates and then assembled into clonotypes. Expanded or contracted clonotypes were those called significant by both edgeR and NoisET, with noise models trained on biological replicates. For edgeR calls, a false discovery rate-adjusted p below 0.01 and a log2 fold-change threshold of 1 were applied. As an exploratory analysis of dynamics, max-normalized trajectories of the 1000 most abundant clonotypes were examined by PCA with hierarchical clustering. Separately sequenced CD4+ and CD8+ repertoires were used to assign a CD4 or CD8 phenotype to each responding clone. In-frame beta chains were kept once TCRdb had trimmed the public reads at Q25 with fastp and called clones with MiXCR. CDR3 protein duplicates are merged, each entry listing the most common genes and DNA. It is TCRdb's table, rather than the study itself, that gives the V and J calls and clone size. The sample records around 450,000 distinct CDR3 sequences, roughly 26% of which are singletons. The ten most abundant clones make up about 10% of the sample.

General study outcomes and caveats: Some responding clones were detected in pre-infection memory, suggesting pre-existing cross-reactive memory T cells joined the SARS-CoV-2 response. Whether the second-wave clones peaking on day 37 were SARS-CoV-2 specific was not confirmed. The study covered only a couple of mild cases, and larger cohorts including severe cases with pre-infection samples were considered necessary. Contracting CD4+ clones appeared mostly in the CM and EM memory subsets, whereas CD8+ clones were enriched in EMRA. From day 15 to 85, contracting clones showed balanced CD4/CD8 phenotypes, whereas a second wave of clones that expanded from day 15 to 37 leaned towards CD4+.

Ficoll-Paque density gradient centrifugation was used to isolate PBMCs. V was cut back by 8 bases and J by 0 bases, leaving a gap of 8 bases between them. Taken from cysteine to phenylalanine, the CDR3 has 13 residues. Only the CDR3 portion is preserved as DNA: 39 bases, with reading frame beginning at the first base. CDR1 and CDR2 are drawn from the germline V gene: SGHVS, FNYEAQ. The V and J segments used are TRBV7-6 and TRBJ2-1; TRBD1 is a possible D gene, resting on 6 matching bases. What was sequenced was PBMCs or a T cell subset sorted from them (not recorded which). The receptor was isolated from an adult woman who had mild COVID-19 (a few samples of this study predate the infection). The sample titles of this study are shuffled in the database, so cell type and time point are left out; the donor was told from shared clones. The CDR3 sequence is CASGTHSYNEQFF. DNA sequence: TGTGCCAGCGGGACACACTCCTACAATGAGCAGTTCTTC.